This T cell receptor beta chain originates from a study of cytomegalovirus exposure and HLA in healthy donors. Study-wide results and caveats: Analyzed later, association rates of TCRs varied across HLA loci, with DRB1 most and HLA-C fewest. HLA alleles showed associations with fewer than 20,000 TCR beta sequences in a later analysis, at a 0.05 false discovery rate.

There are a few counts of this clone. What it binds is not known. PCR used 60 Vbeta primers and 13 Jbeta primers. TCRdb keeps only in-frame clones here, not all; method: immunoSEQ multiplex PCR. This sample yields about 160,000 clones, of which around 77% are seen a single time; under 2.5% belongs to the top ten. CDR3 length: 14 amino acids. Losses at the gene ends were 3 bases for V and 7 bases for J; bases not matched to a gene: 6. CDR1 and CDR2 (germline): SNHLY, FYNNEI. The chain combines TRBV2 with TRBJ2-5, with 9 bases fitting TRBD2. Sequenced: PBMCs. The clonotype was recovered from a man aged 50 to 59 in good health and CMV-seropositive. This CDR3 reads CASSERWRGGTQYF. The CDR3 region has the DNA TGTGCCAGCAGTGAGCGTTGGCGGGGGGGGACCCAGTACTTC.